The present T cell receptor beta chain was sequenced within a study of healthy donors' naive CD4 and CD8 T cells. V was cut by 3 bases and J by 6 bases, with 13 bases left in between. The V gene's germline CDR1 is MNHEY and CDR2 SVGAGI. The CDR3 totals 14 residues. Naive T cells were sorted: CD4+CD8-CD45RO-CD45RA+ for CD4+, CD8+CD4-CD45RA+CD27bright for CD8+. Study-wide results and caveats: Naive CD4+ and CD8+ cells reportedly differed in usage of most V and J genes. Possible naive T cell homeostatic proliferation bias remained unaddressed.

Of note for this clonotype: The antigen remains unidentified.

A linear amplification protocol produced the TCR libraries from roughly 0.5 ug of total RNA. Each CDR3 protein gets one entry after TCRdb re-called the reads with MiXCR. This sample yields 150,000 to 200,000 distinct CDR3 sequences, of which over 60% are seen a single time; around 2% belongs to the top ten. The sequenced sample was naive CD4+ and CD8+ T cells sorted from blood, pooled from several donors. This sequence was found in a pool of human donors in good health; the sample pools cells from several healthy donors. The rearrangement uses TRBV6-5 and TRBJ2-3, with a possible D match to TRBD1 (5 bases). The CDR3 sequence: CASSYPGPPDTQYF. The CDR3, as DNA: TGTGCCAGCAGTTATCCAGGGCCCCCGGATACGCAGTATTTT.